The 15 T cell receptor beta chains presented below share a single source sample, sequenced in a study of Ad26.COV2.S vaccination and SARS-CoV-2 variants. Treatment denoted: roughly 20 received Ad26.COV2.S at low or high dose, single or two shots; 5 received placebo; per-sample allocation not given. Day 63 after the first vaccine or placebo injection was the time point for sampling. Some clones are missing from TCRdb's copy, which holds only in-frame ones; the method was immunoSEQ multiplex PCR. The table shows roughly 350,000 clones, with 80% to 90% occurring only once. Sample: peripheral blood, taken in a trial of Ad26.COV2.S vaccine versus placebo. These receptors were collected from a person aged 18-60 years who received the Ad26.COV2.S COVID-19 vaccine or a placebo.

V gene TRBV19 combines with J gene TRBJ1-2; TRBD1 agrees at 9 bases. The V and J ends lost 7 bases and 2 bases, in that order; junction bases with no gene match: 8. Germline CDR1 LNHDA, CDR2 SQIVND (reference sequence). CDR3 length: 15 residues. Here the CDR3 DNA reads TGTGCCAGTACCGGGGCGGGACAGGGCAACTATGGCTACACCTTC. This codes for CASTGAGQGNYGYTF.

The V and J genes are TRBV5-6 and TRBJ2-7, with D hard to call. The CDR3 loop spans 12 amino acids. Germline V gene lookup returns CDR1 SGHDT and CDR2 YYEEEE. Trimming removed 4 bases from V and 4 bases from J, with 9 bases in between. The CDR3 reads CASSRKWYEQYF. CDR3 sequence (DNA): TGTGCCAGCAGCAGGAAGTGGTACGAGCAGTACTTC.

The gene calls are TRBV6-5 and TRBJ1-3, with unresolved D. Germline V lookup: CDR1 MNHEY, CDR2 SVGAGI. The CDR3 contains 11 residues. Trimming stripped 6 bases from V and 3 bases from J, with 3 bases between. DNA of the CDR3: TGTGCCAGCAGCAATGGAAACACCATATATTTT. It codes for CASSNGNTIYF.

The rearrangement joins TRBV29-1 to TRBJ2-7; D perhaps matches TRBD1 (5 bases). CDR3 size: 13 residues. Germline CDR1 reads SQVTM; CDR2 reads ANQGSEA. V was clipped by 2 bases and J by 3 bases, with 11 bases between them. The CDR3 sequence is CSVETTDIYEQYF. Here the CDR3 DNA reads TGCAGCGTTGAAACGACAGATATCTACGAGCAGTACTTC.

The chain joins TRBV15 to TRBJ1-1; D uncertain. The CDR3 is 11 residues long. Trimming took off 7 bases at V and 3 bases at J, with 6 bases between the two ends. Germline V gives CDR1 LNHNV, CDR2 YYDKDF (reference sequence). Here the CDR3 DNA reads TGTGCCACCATGACATACACTGAAGCTTTCTTT. Translated: CATMTYTEAFF.

The rearrangement joins TRBV19 to TRBJ1-5; no firm D call. Per germline, CDR1 LNHDA and CDR2 SQIVND (reference sequence). The CDR3 sequence is 14 residues long. Trimming took 2 bases from V and 0 from J, leaving 5 bases between them. CDR3 residues: CASSIQDSNQPQHF. The CDR3 DNA follows: TGTGCCAGTAGTATACAGGATAGCAATCAGCCCCAGCATTTT.

This rearrangement joins TRBV15 to TRBJ2-2; 10 bases are a match to TRBD2. CDR1 is LNHNV and CDR2 is YYDKDF in the germline V gene (reference sequence). J was trimmed by 6 bases and V by 1 base; bases with no gene match: 5. The CDR3 totals 16 residues. The chain's CDR3 is CATSRGSSGGAGELFF. DNA of the CDR3: TGTGCCACCAGCAGAGGGTCTAGCGGGGGAGCCGGGGAGCTGTTTTTT.

CDR3 in DNA: TGTGCCGGAGATCAGGTGGACGAGACCCAGTACTTC. This encodes CAGDQVDETQYF. The chain couples TRBV30 to TRBJ2-5; D gene ambiguous. V shed 8 bases and J shed 5 bases, with 15 bases lying between them. CDR1 and CDR2 from the germline V gene are GTSNPN and SVGIG (reference sequence). The CDR3 loop spans 12 amino acids. The entire variable domain, with the rest obtained from reference TRBV30 and TRBJ2-5, is as follows: SQTIHQWPATLVQPVGSPLSLECTVEGTSNPNLYWYRQAAGRGLQLLFYSVGIGQISSEVPQNLSASRPQDRQFILSSKKLLLSDSGFYLCAGDQVDETQYFGPGTRLLVL.

The chain employs TRBV6-5 and TRBJ1-1; D may be TRBD1 (6 bases). Trimming took off 5 bases at V and 7 bases at J, with 11 bases between the two ends. This CDR3 comprises 12 residues. Germline V gene lookup returns CDR1 MNHEY and CDR2 SVGAGI. Written as DNA, the CDR3 is TGTGCCAGCAGTCTCCAGACAGGTGAAGCTTTCTTT. Translated, it gives CASSLQTGEAFF.

This clone has a single count. The genes are TRBV12-3 or TRBV12-4 and TRBJ2-5; D uncertain. There are 11 residues in the CDR3. The germline V and J ends were trimmed by 4 bases and 9 bases, with 9 bases remaining between them. The CDR3 region has the DNA TGTGCCAGCAGTTCATCCCCGTCCCAGTACTTC. Its translation is CASSSSPSQYF.

The V and J genes are TRBV15 and TRBJ2-3; the match to TRBD2 covers 9 bases. The CDR3 consists of 15 residues. V lost 0 bases and J lost 4; bases outside the gene matches: 2. Per germline, CDR1 LNHNV and CDR2 YYDKDF (reference sequence). The CDR3 spells CATSRDAGGPDTQYF. CDR3 DNA sequence: TGTGCCACCAGCAGAGATGCGGGGGGGCCAGATACGCAGTATTTT.

The chain carries TRBV10-3 and TRBJ1-1; 7 nucleotides agree with TRBD1. The V segment lost 5 bases and the J segment 0 bases; nucleotides outside the gene matches: 6. Germline loops: CDR1 ENHRY, CDR2 SYGVKD. The CDR3 extends over 15 amino acids. The CDR3, as DNA: TGTGCCATCAGTTTTACAGGGGACATGAACACTGAAGCTTTCTTT. Protein sequence: CAISFTGDMNTEAFF.

This clone was recorded only once. The V call is TRBV9, the J call TRBJ2-7, with 9 bases identical to TRBD2. Trimming at V came to 0 bases and at J to 5 bases, leaving 6 bases not matched to a gene. The germline V gene has CDR1 SGDLS and CDR2 YYNGEE. CDR3 length equals 15 residues. CDR3 in amino acids: CASSVEFASGDEQYF. CDR3 nucleotides: TGTGCCAGCAGCGTAGAGTTCGCTAGCGGGGACGAGCAGTACTTC.

This rearrangement joins TRBV19 to TRBJ1-5, with a possible D match to TRBD1 (6 bases). The CDR3 is made up of 16 amino acids. The V gene's germline CDR1 is LNHDA and CDR2 SQIVND (reference sequence). V was shortened by 5 bases and J by 7 bases, with 21 bases between the two germline ends. The CDR3 sequence is CASSSRGGGGLQPQHF. The CDR3 DNA sequence: TGTGCCAGTAGTTCCCGAGGGGGGGGAGGCCTCCAGCCCCAGCATTTT.

The chain carries TRBV7-2 and TRBJ1-5; 10 bases agree with TRBD1. V gave up 5 bases and J gave up 3 bases; unmatched junction bases: 4. This CDR3 has 15 amino acids. Germline CDR1 reads SGHTA; CDR2 reads FQGNSA. CDR3 bases: TGTGCCAGCAGCAGGGACAGGGGATTCAATCAGCCCCAGCATTTT. The encoded protein is CASSRDRGFNQPQHF.